The clone carrying this T cell receptor (beta chain) was seen more than once but under ten times. Antigen unknown. Treatment described: approximately 9-day PBMC culture with coronavirus spike peptide pools or control peptides (ViraFEST assay). Positive PCR tests dated from March to December 2020, predating US Alpha, Beta and Delta variants. This record belongs to a study of vaccination and CD4 T cells after COVID-19. Cultured CD4+ T cells had their DNA profiled by the Oncomine TCR Beta short-read assay. Genomic DNA was drawn out of CD4+ T cells grown in culture. TCRdb re-called the PCR reads with MiXCR, one entry per CDR3 protein. The sample has about 19,000 distinct CDR3 sequences; 31% are singletons. The sequence came from a human donor with COVID-19. The sample comprised cultured CD4+ T cells from blood.

The CDR3 region has the DNA TGTGCCAGCAGCTCACCGGGACAAGGTGGTTCAGGCTACACCTTC. Its translation: CASSSPGQGGSGYTF. The chain links TRBV11-3 to TRBJ1-2, with D perhaps matching TRBD1 (6 bases). Trimming removed 4 bases at V and 8 bases at J, with 20 bases between. The germline V gene encodes CDR1 SGHNT and CDR2 YENEEA. The CDR3 is made up of 15 amino acids.